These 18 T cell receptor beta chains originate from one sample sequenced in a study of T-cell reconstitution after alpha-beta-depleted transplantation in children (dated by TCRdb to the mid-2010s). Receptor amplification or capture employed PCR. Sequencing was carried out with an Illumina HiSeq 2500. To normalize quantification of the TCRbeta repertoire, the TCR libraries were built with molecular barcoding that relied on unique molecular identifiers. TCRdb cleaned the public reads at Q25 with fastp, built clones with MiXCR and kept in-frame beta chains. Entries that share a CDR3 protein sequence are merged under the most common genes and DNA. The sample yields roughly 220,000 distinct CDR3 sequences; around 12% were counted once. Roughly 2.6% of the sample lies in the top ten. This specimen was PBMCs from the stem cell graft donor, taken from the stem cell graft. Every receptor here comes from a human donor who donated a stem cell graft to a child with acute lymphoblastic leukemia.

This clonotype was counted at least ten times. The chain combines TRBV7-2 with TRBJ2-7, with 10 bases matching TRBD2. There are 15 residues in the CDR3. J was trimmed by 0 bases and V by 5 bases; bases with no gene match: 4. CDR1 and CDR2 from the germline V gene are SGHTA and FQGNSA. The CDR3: CASSATSGTSYEQYF. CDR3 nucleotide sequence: TGTGCCAGCAGCGCCACTAGCGGGACCTCCTACGAGCAGTACTTC.

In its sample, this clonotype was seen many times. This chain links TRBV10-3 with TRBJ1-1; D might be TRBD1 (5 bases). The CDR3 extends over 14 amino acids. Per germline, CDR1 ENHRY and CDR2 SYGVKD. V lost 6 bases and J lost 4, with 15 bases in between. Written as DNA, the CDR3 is TGTGCCATCAGCGCCGGGACGGACCCCACTGAAGCTTTCTTT. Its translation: CAISAGTDPTEAFF.

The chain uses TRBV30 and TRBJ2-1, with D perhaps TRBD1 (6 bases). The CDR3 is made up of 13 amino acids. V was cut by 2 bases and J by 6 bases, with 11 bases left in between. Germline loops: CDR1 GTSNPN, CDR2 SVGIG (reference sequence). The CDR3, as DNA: TGTGCCTGGAGTATCCCAGGGGTCAATGAGCAGTTCTTC. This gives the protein CAWSIPGVNEQFF. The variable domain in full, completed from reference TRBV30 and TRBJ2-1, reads SQTIHQWPATLVQPVGSPLSLECTVEGTSNPNLYWYRQAAGRGLQLLFYSVGIGQISSEVPQNLSASRPQDRQFILSSKKLLLSDSGFYLCAWSIPGVNEQFFGPGTRLTVL.

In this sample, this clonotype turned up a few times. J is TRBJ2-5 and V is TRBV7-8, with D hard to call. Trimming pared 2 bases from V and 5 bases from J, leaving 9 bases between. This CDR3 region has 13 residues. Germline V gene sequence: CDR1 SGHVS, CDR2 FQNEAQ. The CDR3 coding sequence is TGTGCCAGCAGCTTATCACCTGGGGAGACCCAGTACTTC. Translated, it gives CASSLSPGETQYF.

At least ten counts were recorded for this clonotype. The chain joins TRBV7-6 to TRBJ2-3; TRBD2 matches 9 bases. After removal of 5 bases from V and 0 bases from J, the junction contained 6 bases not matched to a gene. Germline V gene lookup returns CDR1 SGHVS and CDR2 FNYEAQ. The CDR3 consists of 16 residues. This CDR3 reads CASSPGLASSTDTQYF. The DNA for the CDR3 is TGTGCCAGCAGCCCCGGACTAGCGAGTAGCACAGATACGCAGTATTTT.

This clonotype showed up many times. The DNA of the CDR3 is TGCGCCAGCAGCCATCAAGCGGGAGGGGACTACAATGAGCAGTTCTTC. Its translation: CASSHQAGGDYNEQFF. The chain is built from TRBV4-3 and TRBJ2-1, with TRBD2 identical over 10 bases. The CDR3 sequence is 16 residues long. Germline lookup yields CDR1 LGHNA and CDR2 YSLEER. Unmatched junction bases numbered 5, after V lost 3 bases and J lost 3 bases.

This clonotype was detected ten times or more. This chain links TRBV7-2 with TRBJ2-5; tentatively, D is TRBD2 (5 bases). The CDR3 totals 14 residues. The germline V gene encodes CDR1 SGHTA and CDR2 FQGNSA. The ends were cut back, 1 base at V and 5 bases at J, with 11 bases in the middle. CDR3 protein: CASSLGGRSETQYF. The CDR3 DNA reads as TGTGCCAGCAGCTTAGGAGGGCGGAGTGAGACCCAGTACTTC.

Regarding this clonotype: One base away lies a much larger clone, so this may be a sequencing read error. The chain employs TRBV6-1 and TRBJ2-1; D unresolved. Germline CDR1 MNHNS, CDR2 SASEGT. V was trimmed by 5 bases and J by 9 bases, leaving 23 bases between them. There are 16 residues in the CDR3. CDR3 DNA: TGTGCCAGCAGTCGAGGTCCAAGACGAATGGCGCGTGAGCAGTTCTTC. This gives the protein CASSRGPRRMAREQFF.

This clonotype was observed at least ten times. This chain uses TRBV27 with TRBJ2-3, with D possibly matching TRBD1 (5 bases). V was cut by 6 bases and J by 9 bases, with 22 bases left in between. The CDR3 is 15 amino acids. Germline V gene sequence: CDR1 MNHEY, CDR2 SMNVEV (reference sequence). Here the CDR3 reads CASSETYTGFDTQYF. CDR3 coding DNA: TGTGCCAGCAGCGAAACCTACACAGGATTTGACACGCAGTATTTT.

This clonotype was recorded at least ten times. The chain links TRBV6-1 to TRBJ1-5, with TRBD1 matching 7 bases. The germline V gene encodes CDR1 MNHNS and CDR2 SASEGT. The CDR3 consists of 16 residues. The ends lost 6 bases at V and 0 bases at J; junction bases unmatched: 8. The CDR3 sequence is CASRVQGTYSNQPQHF. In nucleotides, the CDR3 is TGTGCCAGCAGGGTACAGGGGACCTATAGCAATCAGCCCCAGCATTTT.

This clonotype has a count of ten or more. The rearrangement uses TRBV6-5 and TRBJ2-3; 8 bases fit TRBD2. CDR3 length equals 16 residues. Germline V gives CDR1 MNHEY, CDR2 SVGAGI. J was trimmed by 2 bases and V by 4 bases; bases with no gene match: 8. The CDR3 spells CASSSFGLAITDTQYF. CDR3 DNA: TGTGCCAGCAGTTCTTTTGGACTAGCCATCACAGATACGCAGTATTTT.

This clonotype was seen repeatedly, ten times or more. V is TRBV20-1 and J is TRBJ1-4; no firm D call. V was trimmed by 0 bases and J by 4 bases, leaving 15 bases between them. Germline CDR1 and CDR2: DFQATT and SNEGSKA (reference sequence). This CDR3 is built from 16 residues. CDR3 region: CSARDLDTGINEKLFF. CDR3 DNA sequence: TGCAGTGCTAGAGATTTAGACACCGGCATTAATGAAAAACTGTTTTTT.

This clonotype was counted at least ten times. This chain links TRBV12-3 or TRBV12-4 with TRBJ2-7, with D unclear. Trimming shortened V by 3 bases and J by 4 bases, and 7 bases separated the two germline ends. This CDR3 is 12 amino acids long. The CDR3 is CASSLELYEQYF. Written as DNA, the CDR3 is TGTGCCAGCAGTTTGGAGCTTTACGAGCAGTACTTC.

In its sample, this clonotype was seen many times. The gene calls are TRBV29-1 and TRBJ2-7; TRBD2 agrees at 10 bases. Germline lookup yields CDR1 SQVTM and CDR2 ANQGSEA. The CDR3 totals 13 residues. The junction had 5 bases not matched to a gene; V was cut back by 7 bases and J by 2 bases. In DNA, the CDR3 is TGCAGCGCTCAAGCGGGAGGGCCCTACGAGCAGTACTTC. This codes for CSAQAGGPYEQYF.

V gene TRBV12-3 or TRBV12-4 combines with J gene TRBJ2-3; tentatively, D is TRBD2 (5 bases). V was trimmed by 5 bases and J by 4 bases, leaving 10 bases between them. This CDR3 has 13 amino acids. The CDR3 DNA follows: TGTGCCAGCAGTGAGGGCGTCGCAGATACGCAGTATTTT. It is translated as CASSEGVADTQYF.

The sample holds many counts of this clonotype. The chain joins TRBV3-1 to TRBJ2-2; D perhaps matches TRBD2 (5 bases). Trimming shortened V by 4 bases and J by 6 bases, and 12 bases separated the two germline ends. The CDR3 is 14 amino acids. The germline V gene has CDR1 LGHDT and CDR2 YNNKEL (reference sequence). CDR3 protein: CASSPSQAAGELFF. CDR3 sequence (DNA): TGTGCCAGCAGCCCAAGCCAAGCGGCCGGGGAGCTGTTTTTT.

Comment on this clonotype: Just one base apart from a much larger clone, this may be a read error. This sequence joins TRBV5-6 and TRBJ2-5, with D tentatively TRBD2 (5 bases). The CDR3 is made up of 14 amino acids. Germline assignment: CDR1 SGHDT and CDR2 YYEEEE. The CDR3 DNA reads TGTGCCAGCAGCTTATCGACTCTGTGGGAGACCCATTACTTC. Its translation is CASSLSTLWETHYF.

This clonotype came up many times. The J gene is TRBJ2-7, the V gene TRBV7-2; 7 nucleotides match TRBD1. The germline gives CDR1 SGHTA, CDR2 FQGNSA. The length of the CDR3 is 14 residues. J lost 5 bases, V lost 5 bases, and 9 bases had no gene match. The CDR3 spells CASSRRQGYDEQYF. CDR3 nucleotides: TGTGCCAGCAGCAGACGACAGGGTTACGACGAGCAGTACTTC.